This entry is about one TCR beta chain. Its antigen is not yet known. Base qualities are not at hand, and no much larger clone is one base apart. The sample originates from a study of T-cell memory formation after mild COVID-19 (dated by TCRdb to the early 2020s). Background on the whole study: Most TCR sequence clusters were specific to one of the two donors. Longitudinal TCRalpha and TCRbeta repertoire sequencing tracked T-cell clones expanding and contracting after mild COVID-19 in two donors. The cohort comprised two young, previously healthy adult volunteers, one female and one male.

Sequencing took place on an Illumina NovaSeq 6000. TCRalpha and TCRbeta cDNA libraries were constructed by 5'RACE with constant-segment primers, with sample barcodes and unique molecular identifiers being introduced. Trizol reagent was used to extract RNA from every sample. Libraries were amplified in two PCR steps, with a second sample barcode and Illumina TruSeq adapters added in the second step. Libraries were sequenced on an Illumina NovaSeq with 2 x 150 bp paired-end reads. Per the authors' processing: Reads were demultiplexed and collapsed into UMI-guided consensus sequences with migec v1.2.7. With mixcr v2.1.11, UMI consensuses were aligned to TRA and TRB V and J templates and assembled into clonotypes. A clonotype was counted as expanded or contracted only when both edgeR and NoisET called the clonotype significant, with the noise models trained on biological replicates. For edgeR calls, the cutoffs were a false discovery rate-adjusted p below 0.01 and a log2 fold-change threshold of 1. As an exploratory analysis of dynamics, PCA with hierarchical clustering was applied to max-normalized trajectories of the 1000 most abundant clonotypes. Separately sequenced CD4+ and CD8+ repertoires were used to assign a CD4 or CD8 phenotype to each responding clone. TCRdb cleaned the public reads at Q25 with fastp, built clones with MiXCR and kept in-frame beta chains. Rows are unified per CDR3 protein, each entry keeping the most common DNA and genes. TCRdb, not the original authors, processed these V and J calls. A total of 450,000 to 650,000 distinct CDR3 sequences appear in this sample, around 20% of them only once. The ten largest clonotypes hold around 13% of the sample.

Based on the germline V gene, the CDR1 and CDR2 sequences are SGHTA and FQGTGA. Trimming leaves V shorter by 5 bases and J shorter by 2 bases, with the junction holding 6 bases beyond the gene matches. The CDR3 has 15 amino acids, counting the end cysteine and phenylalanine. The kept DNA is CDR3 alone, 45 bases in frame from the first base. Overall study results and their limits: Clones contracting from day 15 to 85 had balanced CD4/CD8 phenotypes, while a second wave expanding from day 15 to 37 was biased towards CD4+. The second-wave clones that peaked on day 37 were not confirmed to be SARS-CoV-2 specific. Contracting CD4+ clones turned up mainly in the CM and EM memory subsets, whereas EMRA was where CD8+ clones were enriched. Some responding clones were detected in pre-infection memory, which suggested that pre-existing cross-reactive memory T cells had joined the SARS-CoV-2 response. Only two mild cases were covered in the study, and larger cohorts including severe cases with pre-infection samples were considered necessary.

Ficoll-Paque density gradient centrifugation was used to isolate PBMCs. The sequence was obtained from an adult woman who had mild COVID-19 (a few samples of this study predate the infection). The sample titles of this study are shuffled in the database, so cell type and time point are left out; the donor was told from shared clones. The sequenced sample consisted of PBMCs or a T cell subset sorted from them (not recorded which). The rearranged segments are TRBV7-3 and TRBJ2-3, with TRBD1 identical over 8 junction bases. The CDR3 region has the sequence CASSHPGQDTDTQYF. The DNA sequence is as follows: TGTGCCAGCAGCCATCCGGGACAGGACACAGATACGCAGTATTTT. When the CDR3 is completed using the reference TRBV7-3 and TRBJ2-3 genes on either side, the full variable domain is GAGVSQTPSNKVTEKGKYVELRCDPISGHTALYWYRQSLGQGPEFLIYFQGTGAADDSGLPNDRFFAVRPEGSVSTLKIQRTERGDSAVYLCASSHPGQDTDTQYFGPGTRLTVL.